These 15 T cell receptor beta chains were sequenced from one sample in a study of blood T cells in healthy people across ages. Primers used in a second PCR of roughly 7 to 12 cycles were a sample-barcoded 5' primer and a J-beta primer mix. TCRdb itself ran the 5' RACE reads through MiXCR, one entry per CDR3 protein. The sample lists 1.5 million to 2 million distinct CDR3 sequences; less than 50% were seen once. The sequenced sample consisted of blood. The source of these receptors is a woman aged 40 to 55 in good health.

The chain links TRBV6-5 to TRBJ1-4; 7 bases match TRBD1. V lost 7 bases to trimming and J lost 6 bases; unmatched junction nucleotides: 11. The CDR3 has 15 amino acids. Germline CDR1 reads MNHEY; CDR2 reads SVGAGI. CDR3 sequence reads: CASKHDRAGHEKLFF. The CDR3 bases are TGTGCCAGCAAACACGACAGGGCGGGTCATGAAAAACTGTTTTTT.

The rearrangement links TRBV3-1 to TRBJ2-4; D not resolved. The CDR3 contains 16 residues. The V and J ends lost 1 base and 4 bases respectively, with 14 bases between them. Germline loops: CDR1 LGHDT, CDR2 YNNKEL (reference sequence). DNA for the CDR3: TGTGCCAGCAGCCAAGTAACTCTACCTGGAAAAAACATTCAGTACTTC. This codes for CASSQVTLPGKNIQYF.

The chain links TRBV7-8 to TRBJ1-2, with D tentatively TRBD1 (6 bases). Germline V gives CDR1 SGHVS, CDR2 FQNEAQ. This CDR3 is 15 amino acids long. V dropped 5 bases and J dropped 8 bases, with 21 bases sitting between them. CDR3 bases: TGTGCCAGCAGCCCGCCGACAGGTTACCTCTGGGGCTACACCTTC. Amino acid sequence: CASSPPTGYLWGYTF.

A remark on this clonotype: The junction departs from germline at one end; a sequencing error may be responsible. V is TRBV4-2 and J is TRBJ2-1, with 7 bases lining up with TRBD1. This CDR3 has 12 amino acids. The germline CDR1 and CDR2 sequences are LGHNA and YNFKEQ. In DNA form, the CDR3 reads TGTACCAGCAGCCATCCGACAGGGCCGGGGTTCTTC. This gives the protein CTSSHPTGPGFF.

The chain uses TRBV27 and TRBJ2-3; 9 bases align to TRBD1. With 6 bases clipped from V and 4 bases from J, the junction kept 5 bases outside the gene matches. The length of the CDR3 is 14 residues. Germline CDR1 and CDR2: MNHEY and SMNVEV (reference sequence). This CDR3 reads CASRWGQGADTQYF. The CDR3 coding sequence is TGTGCCAGCAGATGGGGACAGGGTGCAGATACGCAGTATTTT.

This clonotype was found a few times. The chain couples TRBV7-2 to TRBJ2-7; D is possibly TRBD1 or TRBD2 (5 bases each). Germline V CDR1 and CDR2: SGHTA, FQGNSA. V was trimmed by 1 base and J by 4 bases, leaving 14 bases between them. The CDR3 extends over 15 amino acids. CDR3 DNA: TGTGCCAGCAGCTTAGATTTCGGGACCCCATACGAGCAGTACTTC. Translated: CASSLDFGTPYEQYF.

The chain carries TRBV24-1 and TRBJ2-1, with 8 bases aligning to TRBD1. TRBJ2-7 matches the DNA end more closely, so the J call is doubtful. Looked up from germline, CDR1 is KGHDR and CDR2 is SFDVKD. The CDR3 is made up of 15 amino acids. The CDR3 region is CATSDPGTGYNEQYF. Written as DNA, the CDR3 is TGTGCCACCAGTGACCCCGGGACAGGTTACAATGAGCAGTACTTC.

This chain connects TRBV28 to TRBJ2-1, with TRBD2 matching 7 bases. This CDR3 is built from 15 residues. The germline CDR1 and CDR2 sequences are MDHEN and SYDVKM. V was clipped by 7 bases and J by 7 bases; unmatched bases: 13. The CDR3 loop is CASTQDPGLQNEQFF. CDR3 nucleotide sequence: TGTGCCAGCACCCAGGATCCGGGACTACAAAATGAGCAGTTCTTC.

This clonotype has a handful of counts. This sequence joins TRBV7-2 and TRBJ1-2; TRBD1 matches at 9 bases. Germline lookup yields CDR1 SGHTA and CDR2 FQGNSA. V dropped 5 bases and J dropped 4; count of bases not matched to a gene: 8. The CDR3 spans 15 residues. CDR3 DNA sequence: TGTGCCAGCAGCGGCGGGACAGGGACCCTCTATGGCTACACCTTC. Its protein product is CASSGGTGTLYGYTF.

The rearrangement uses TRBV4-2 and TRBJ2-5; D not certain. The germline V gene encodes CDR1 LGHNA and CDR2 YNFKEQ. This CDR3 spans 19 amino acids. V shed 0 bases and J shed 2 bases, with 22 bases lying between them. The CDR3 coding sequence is TGTGCCAGCAGCCAAGATCTTGGAGATCCCTACAGCGAACAAGAGACCCAGTACTTC. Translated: CASSQDLGDPYSEQETQYF.

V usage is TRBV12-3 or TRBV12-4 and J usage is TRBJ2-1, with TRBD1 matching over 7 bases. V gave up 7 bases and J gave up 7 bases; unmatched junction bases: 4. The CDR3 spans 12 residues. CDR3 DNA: TGTGCCAGCACCTTGACAGGGAATGAGCAGTTCTTC. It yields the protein CASTLTGNEQFF.

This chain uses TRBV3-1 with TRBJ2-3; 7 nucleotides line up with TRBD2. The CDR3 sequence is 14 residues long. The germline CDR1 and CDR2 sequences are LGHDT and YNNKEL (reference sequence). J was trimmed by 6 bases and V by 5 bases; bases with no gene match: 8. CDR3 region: CASSWGLSSDTQYF. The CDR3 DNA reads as TGTGCCAGCAGCTGGGGACTATCGAGCGATACGCAGTATTTT.

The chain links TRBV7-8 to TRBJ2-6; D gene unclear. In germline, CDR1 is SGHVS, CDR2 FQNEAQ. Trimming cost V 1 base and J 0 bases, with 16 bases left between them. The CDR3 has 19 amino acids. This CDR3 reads CASSLGLPGTDSGANVLTF. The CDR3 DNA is TGTGCCAGCAGCTTAGGACTCCCCGGTACCGACTCTGGGGCCAACGTCCTGACTTTC.

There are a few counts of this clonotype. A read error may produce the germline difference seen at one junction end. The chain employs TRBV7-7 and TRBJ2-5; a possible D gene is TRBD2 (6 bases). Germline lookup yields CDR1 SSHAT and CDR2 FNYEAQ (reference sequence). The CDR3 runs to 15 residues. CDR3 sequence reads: CASSLLGRHQETQYF. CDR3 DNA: TGTGCTAGCAGCTTACTCGGGAGACACCAAGAGACCCAGTACTTC.

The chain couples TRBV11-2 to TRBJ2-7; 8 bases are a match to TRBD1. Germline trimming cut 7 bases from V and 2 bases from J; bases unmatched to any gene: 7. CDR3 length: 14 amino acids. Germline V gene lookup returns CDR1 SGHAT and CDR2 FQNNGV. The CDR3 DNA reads TGTGCCAGCAACCCAGGGGGCAATACCTACGAGCAGTACTTC. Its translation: CASNPGGNTYEQYF.